This TCR beta chain is drawn from a study of shared clonotypes between healthy human individuals. Replicate PCRs for sorted subsets used 200 ng DNA; this equaled about 30,000 T cell genomes. Here immunoSEQ multiplex PCR was the method, and the copy in TCRdb shows in-frame clones only, minus some. The sample consists of 150,000 to 200,000 clones, 90% to 95% of them appearing once. A CD45RA-negative memory subset and a CD45RA+ naive subset were separated from the CD4+ cells. This clone has only a few counts. The receptor's source is a woman aged 25 to 45 in good health. Specimen: naive CD4+ T cells sorted from blood. Stated subset: CD45RA+ positively selected.

The CDR3 sequence: CASGQRSNQPQHF. The CDR3 bases are TGTGCCTCGGGCCAGAGAAGCAATCAGCCCCAGCATTTT. This sequence joins TRBV30 and TRBJ1-5; the D is unclear. CDR1 is GTSNPN and CDR2 is SVGIG in the germline V gene (reference sequence). The length of the CDR3 is 13 residues. Between the trimmed V and J ends, which lost 7 bases and 1 base, there was a span of 11 bases.